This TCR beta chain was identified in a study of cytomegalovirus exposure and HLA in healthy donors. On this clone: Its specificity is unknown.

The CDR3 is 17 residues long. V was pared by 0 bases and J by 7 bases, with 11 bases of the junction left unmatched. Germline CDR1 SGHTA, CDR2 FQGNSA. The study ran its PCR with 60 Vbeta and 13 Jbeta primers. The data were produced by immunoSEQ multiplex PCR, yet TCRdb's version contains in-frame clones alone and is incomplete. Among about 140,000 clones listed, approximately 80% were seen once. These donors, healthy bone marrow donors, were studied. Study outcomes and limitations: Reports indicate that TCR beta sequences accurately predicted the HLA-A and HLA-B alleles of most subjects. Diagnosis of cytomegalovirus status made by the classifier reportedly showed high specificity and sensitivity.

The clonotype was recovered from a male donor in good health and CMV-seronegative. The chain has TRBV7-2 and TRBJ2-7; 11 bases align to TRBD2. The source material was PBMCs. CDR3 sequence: CASSLASGGDLVREQYF. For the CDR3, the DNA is TGTGCCAGCAGCTTAGCTAGCGGGGGGGACTTGGTAAGGGAGCAGTACTTC.